This T cell receptor beta chain was observed in a study of blood T cell repertoires in COVID-19 (dated by TCRdb to the early 2020s). For context, the study as a whole: Samples from collaborators originated in the United States, Italy and Spain and spanned both the acute and convalescent phases of COVID-19. HLA class I and class II types, where available, came from metadata supplied by the sample provider rather than from assay-based typing. The dataset comprised deeply sampled blood TCRbeta repertoires from subjects exposed to, actively infected with, or recovered from COVID-19. Nearly every sample came with metadata listing a de-identified subject ID, COVID-19 status, age in years and sex. The prospective study material was composed of cDNA or gDNA derived from T cells, B-cell-depleted T cells, or PBMCs. A freely available public database, intended as a resource for researchers studying the immune response to SARS-CoV-2, is where the repertoires were released. Samples came from the ongoing ImmuneRACE study (first 160 participants) plus 1,254 subjects from 6 global collaborators.

The V and J ends are trimmed by 5 bases and 1 base, leaving 11 bases between them. There are 14 amino acids in the CDR3, from cysteine to phenylalanine inclusive. Only the CDR3 DNA is retained, 42 bases long and in frame from the first base. CDR1 and CDR2 (SGHNT, YENEEA) derive from the germline V gene. What the work shows at the level of the full study, not this receptor alone: The quantity of clinical and demographic metadata differed by source and by participant and was supplied without curation.

Whole blood was collected in K2EDTA tubes by collaborating institutions according to the institutions' own protocols. For TCRbeta analysis, collaborators shipped samples in one of three forms: frozen whole blood, isolated PBMCs, or DNA extracted from either of those sample types. Note on this clone: Its antigen is unknown. No base quality information exists; no much larger clone differs at one position.

TCRbeta CDR3 regions were amplified from genomic DNA by means of the immunoSEQ Assay, a bias-controlled multiplex PCR. In the authors' own workflow: The number of nucleated cells in each sample was estimated from the amplification of reference gene primers within the assay. To quantify the absolute abundance of each unique TCRbeta CDR3 rearrangement, sequence reads were collapsed and filtered. For each sample, productive Simpson clonality was calculated as the square root of Simpson's diversity index across productive rearrangements. Imported from immuneACCESS, the table was reduced by TCRdb to in-frame sequences with V and J called. These copies leave out some clones; in studies compared against another copy, an unresolved V gene accounts for under half, and the cause of the remainder is not known. V, J and clone size are those of that table, while D and trimming were read from the DNA. The sample yields tens of thousands of clones; approximately 80% were counted once. The ten largest clones take up about 12% of the sample.

The sequence derives from a human donor in a cohort sampled during active COVID-19. The chain was built from TRBV11-3 and TRBJ2-5; the D gene cannot be named for sure. The sample comprised peripheral blood. The CDR3 amino acid sequence is: CASSPDDFQETQYF. The nucleotide sequence is TGTGCCAGCAGCCCCGACGACTTCCAAGAGACCCAGTACTTC.